These 5 T cell receptor beta chains were all obtained from the same sample, sequenced in a study of cytomegalovirus exposure and HLA in healthy donors. Amplification used 60 Vbeta primers and 13 Jbeta primers. Profiling relied on immunoSEQ multiplex PCR, and the TCRdb table lists in-frame clones only, not all of them. The data show under 300,000 clones, approximately 70% seen once. The material sequenced was PBMCs. The receptors come from a female donor in good health and CMV-seronegative.

The genes are TRBV4-1 and TRBJ2-1, with TRBD2 identical over 7 bases. CDR3 length: 16 amino acids. The germline CDR1 and CDR2 sequences are MGHRA and YSYEKL. V was clipped by 0 bases and J by 4 bases; unmatched bases: 6. The CDR3 protein is CASSQDRLAPYNEQFF. In DNA, the CDR3 is TGCGCCAGCAGCCAAGATAGACTAGCACCGTACAATGAGCAGTTCTTC.

There are a few counts of this clone. In the same sample, other DNA sequences code for this CDR3. V usage is TRBV6-6 and J usage is TRBJ2-7; perhaps TRBD1 as D (5 bases). Trimming left V 5 bases short and J 3 bases short, with 8 bases between. Germline lookup yields CDR1 MNHNY and CDR2 SVGAGI (reference sequence). The CDR3 runs 12 residues. The CDR3 nucleotides read TGTGCCAGCAGTCGCCAGGGCTACGAGCAGTACTTC. Translation gives CASSRQGYEQYF.

The V gene is TRBV7-9, the J gene TRBJ1-3, with TRBD1 identical over 7 bases. Germline loops: CDR1 SEHNR, CDR2 FQNEAQ (reference sequence). The CDR3 runs to 12 residues. The J segment lost 4 bases and the V segment lost 8 bases, leaving 2 bases of the junction unmatched. CDR3 protein: CASPDRGNTIYF. The CDR3, as DNA: TGTGCCAGCCCGGACAGGGGAAACACCATATATTTT.

The genes are TRBV11-2 and TRBJ2-4; 9 nucleotides agree with TRBD1. There are 17 residues in the CDR3. Germline V gene data show CDR1 as SGHAT and CDR2 as FQNNGV. The ends lost 5 bases at V and 4 bases at J; junction bases unmatched: 12. CDR3 protein: CASSDVMGGQGKNIQYF. CDR3 sequence (DNA): TGTGCCAGCAGCGACGTCATGGGTGGACAGGGGAAAAACATTCAGTACTTC.

In the case of this clone: One junction end does not reproduce the germline sequence, and a read error may be involved. The chain has TRBV5-1 and TRBJ2-5, with D possibly matching TRBD2 (6 bases). The CDR3 contains 15 residues. Looked up from germline, CDR1 is SGHRS and CDR2 is YFSETQ. The CDR3, as DNA: TGCGCCAGCAGGTTGGATAGCGGTGGTGGGGAGACCCAGTACTTC. Residues: CASRLDSGGGETQYF.